The next 16 T cell receptor beta chains were all read from a single sample in a study of tumor and adjacent non-tumor tissue in lung cancer (dated by TCRdb to between 2017 and 2018). The library was produced with multiplex PCR. Sequencing relied on an Illumina HiSeq 2500. TCRbeta libraries were constructed through three rounds of nested PCR with primers (Table S4) according to protocols modified from ARM-PCR. TCRdb cleaned the public reads at Q25 with fastp, built clones with MiXCR and kept in-frame beta chains. Merged by CDR3 protein, the rows form single entries marked with the most common genes and DNA. The sample includes about 200,000 distinct CDR3 sequences, with 60% to 75% observed a single time. Of the sample, roughly 24% falls within the top ten clones. RNA was isolated from bulk, unsorted tissue, and RNA quality was assessed with a NanoDrop ND-1000 and an Agilent 2100. Source material: lung tumor tissue. Receptor source: a man aged 60-69 years with non-small cell lung cancer.

This chain connects TRBV6-6 to TRBJ2-1; 8 positions match TRBD2. Trimming cost V 6 bases and J 9 bases; bases outside gene matches: 13. The length of the CDR3 is 15 residues. Germline CDR1 and CDR2: MNHNY and SVGAGI (reference sequence). The CDR3 sequence is CASRNAGGQGSEQFF. CDR3 DNA sequence: TGTGCCAGCAGAAACGCGGGGGGCCAGGGGAGTGAGCAGTTCTTC.

With respect to this clonotype: The conserved phenylalanine or tryptophan normally closing the CDR3 is absent here, so this likely arose from a read error. The gene calls are TRBV29-1 and TRBJ2-7, with 8 bases identical to TRBD2. The CDR3 loop spans 13 amino acids. The ends lost 6 bases at V and 6 bases at J; junction bases unmatched: 10. Looked up from germline, CDR1 is SQVTM and CDR2 is ANQGSEA. The CDR3, as DNA: TGCAGCGTAGCGGTAGCGGGAACCGGCGAGCAGTACTTA. Protein product: CSVAVAGTGEQYL.

Notes on this clonotype: An end of the junction does not agree with germline; a read error may underlie this. CDR3 residues: CASSLPGTGGREQYF. CDR3 nucleotides: TGTGCCAGCAGTTTACCCGGGACAGGGGGTCGGGAGCAGTATTTC. This chain joins TRBV28 and TRBJ2-7, with 11 bases fitting TRBD1. CDR1 MDHEN and CDR2 SYDVKM come from the germline V gene. CDR3 size: 15 residues.

The chain combines TRBV11-3 with TRBJ2-7, with TRBD2 as a possible D gene (7 bases). Germline-derived CDR1 and CDR2 are SGHNT and YENEEA. V lost 5 bases and J lost 5, with 19 bases in between. This CDR3 has 15 residues. The CDR3 protein is CASSTRLAGVNEQYF. Here the CDR3 DNA reads TGTGCCAGCAGCACCCGACTAGCAGGGGTGAACGAGCAGTACTTC.

Comment on this clonotype: The germline gene is not matched at one end of the junction; a read error may be the cause. V and J are TRBV6-1 and TRBJ2-1, with TRBD2 identical over 9 bases. The CDR3 has 15 residues. From germline, CDR1 is MNHNS and CDR2 SASEGT. CDR3 amino acids: CASSPGTSRYNEQSF. Here the CDR3 DNA reads TGTGCCAGCAGCCCTGGGACTAGCAGGTATAATGAGCAGTCCTTC.

As for this clonotype: This may arise from a read error, as a much more abundant clone is one base away. CDR3 region: CASSPRGLAGGNTGELFF. CDR3 in DNA: TGCGCCAGCAGCCCACGGGGACTAGCGGGTGGAAACACCGGGGAGCTGTTTTTT. The chain employs TRBV4-1 and TRBJ2-2; 12 nucleotides line up with TRBD2. CDR1 is MGHRA, CDR2 YSYEKL, per germline. V was clipped by 4 bases and J by 2 bases; unmatched bases: 8. The length of the CDR3 is 18 residues.

This clonotype was recorded many times. J is TRBJ2-4 and V is TRBV29-1, with TRBD1 identical over 9 bases. CDR1 SQVTM and CDR2 ANQGSEA come from the germline V gene. This CDR3 has 14 amino acids. The V gene end was trimmed by 5 bases and the J gene end by 6 bases; junction bases not matched to a gene: 8. DNA of the CDR3: TGCAGCGTTTGGGCCGGGACAGGGACAAACATTCAGTACTTC. The encoded protein is CSVWAGTGTNIQYF.

Concerning this clonotype itself: With a much larger clone just one base away, this may be a read error. CDR3 residues: CASSRNLAGGPDTQCF. Written as DNA, the CDR3 is TGTGCCAGCAGCCGAAATCTAGCGGGGGGGCCAGATACGCAGTGTTTT. This chain joins TRBV4-2 and TRBJ2-3, with 12 nucleotides matching TRBD2. This CDR3 comprises 16 residues. Germline CDR1 is LGHNA and CDR2 is YNFKEQ.

V gene TRBV7-9 combines with J gene TRBJ2-6, with a possible D match to TRBD1 (6 bases). The germline V and J ends were trimmed by 5 bases and 3 bases, with 17 bases remaining between them. CDR3 size: 17 residues. The germline CDR1 and CDR2 sequences are SEHNR and FQNEAQ (reference sequence). The CDR3 is CASSPTAGVSGANVLTF. The CDR3 DNA sequence: TGTGCCAGCAGCCCTACAGCAGGGGTCAGTGGGGCCAACGTCCTGACTTTC. Based on the CDR3 plus reference TRBV7-9 and TRBJ2-6, the full variable domain is DTGVSQNPRHKITKRGQNVTFRCDPISEHNRLYWYRQTLGQGPEFLTYFQNEAQLEKSRLLSDRFSAERPKGSFSTLEIQRTEQGDSAMYLCASSPTAGVSGANVLTFGAGSRLTVL.

Remarks on this clonotype: A junction end diverges from the germline sequence, so it may reflect a read error. This chain links TRBV6-1 with TRBJ2-2, with D uncertain. The germline V gene encodes CDR1 MNHNS and CDR2 SASEGT. There are 14 residues in the CDR3. The CDR3 nucleotides read TGTACCAGCCAACCCGCGCCTAACACCGGGGAGCTGTTTTTT. Translated: CTSQPAPNTGELFF.

Details on this clonotype: An end of the junction differs from the germline gene, which may be a read error. This chain uses TRBV20-1 with TRBJ1-2; D uncertain. The CDR3 loop spans 13 amino acids. Germline V lookup: CDR1 DFQATT, CDR2 SNEGSKA (reference sequence). In nucleotides, the CDR3 is TGCAGTACTAGTTCTCCGGGAATCCAAGGCTACACCTTC. Translation gives CSTSSPGIQGYTF.

Worth noting for this clonotype: Because it lacks the conserved phenylalanine or tryptophan at the end, this CDR3 is likely a read error. This sequence joins TRBV5-5 and TRBJ2-3, with unresolved D. CDR3 length: 16 amino acids. V lost 3 bases to trimming and J lost 0 bases, with 14 bases between them. The germline gives CDR1 SGHKS, CDR2 YYEKEE (reference sequence). Here the CDR3 reads CASSSSHFSSTDTQYL. As DNA, the CDR3 is TGTGCCAGCAGCTCAAGCCATTTTTCTAGCACAGATACGCAGTATCTT.

This clonotype was observed a few times. The junction does not match germline at one end; this may be a read error. The V and J genes are TRBV12-3 or TRBV12-4 and TRBJ1-2; D is unclear. The length of the CDR3 is 13 residues. CDR3 protein: CASSSTTKYGYTF. CDR3 sequence (DNA): TGTGCCAGCAGTTCAACAACTAAGTATGGCTACACCTTC.

In regard to this clonotype: This could be a read error, since a much larger clone is one nucleotide away. The rearrangement joins TRBV6-1 to TRBJ1-6; the D gene is possibly TRBD1 (5 bases). V dropped 7 bases and J dropped 7 bases, with 17 bases sitting between them. CDR1 is MNHNS and CDR2 is SASEGT in the germline V gene. This CDR3 spans 15 amino acids. The CDR3 region is CASTYMGDRNSPLHF. In nucleotides, the CDR3 is TGTGCCAGCACCTATATGGGGGACCGCAATTCACCCCTCCACTTT.

Only one count was recorded for this clonotype. V and J are TRBV11-3 and TRBJ2-1; 12 bases are shared with TRBD2. The CDR3 is made up of 19 amino acids. Per the germline V gene, CDR1 is SGHNT and CDR2 is YENEEA. V lost 1 base and J lost 5; bases outside the gene matches: 12. The CDR3 DNA sequence: TGTGCCAGCAGCTTAGGACTAGCGGGGGCCATCTTATCCCACAATGAGCAGTTCTTC. Translating it yields CASSLGLAGAILSHNEQFF.

V gene TRBV20-1 combines with J gene TRBJ2-7; 8 nucleotides align to TRBD1. V gave up 6 bases and J gave up 6 bases; unmatched junction bases: 7. This CDR3 is 12 amino acids long. Germline-derived CDR1 and CDR2 are DFQATT and SNEGSKA (reference sequence). This chain's CDR3 is CSAQDRASEQYF. Here the CDR3 DNA reads TGCAGTGCACAGGACAGGGCTAGCGAGCAGTACTTC.